Each of the 23 T cell receptor beta chains below was sequenced from the same sample in a study of neurological immune-mediated disorders. TCRdb passed the 5' RACE reads through MiXCR, listing each CDR3 protein once. This sample has over 90,000 distinct CDR3 sequences, with roughly 10% found just once. Time point given: longitudinal time-point 3. The sample consisted of PBMCs. These receptors came from a female donor with HTLV-1-associated myelopathy (HAM/TSP).

This clonotype was detected many times. The rearrangement joins TRBV7-6 to TRBJ2-4; the D is unclear. V was shortened by 5 bases and J by 1 base, with 15 bases between the two germline ends. Germline V gives CDR1 SGHVS, CDR2 FNYEAQ. The CDR3 consists of 16 residues. In nucleotides, the CDR3 is TGTGCCAGCAGCCCCTCGGGTTCCCTGGCCAAAAACATTCAGTACTTC. It encodes CASSPSGSLAKNIQYF.

Many counts were recorded for this clonotype. This chain joins TRBV20-1 and TRBJ2-1, with unresolved D. V dropped 1 base and J dropped 0 bases, with 7 bases sitting between them. There are 14 residues in the CDR3. In germline, CDR1 is DFQATT, CDR2 SNEGSKA (reference sequence). CDR3 sequence: CSARGFSSYNEQFF. CDR3 DNA sequence: TGCAGTGCTAGAGGGTTTAGCTCCTACAATGAGCAGTTCTTC.

The chain is built from TRBV6-6 and TRBJ1-4; D is possibly TRBD1 (5 bases). The CDR3 length is 16 residues. In germline, CDR1 is MNHNY, CDR2 SVGAGI (reference sequence). V lost 8 bases and J lost 6, with 22 bases in between. The CDR3 protein is CASGPGGAGSYEKLFF. CDR3 DNA sequence: TGTGCCAGCGGACCGGGAGGGGCAGGCTCTTATGAAAAACTGTTTTTT.

The CDR3: CASSLQGRGSYEQYF. CDR3 sequence (DNA): TGCGCCAGCAGCTTGCAGGGGCGTGGGTCCTACGAGCAGTACTTC. This chain joins TRBV5-1 and TRBJ2-7; maybe TRBD1 (6 bases). Trimming took off 1 base at V and 1 base at J, with 12 bases between the two ends. Germline V gene sequence: CDR1 SGHRS, CDR2 YFSETQ. CDR3 length equals 15 residues.

The sample holds many counts of this clonotype. The V gene is TRBV10-2, the J gene TRBJ2-1; D perhaps matches TRBD2 (6 bases). Germline loops: CDR1 WSHSY, CDR2 SAAADI. The ends were cut back, 0 bases at V and 9 bases at J, with 12 bases in the middle. The length of the CDR3 is 14 residues. CDR3 in DNA: TGCGCCAGCAGTGAGTCAGTGGACTATTCTGAGCAGTTCTTC. Residues: CASSESVDYSEQFF.

In the case of this clonotype: One base away lies a much larger clone, so this may be a sequencing read error. The chain combines TRBV2 with TRBJ2-3; D remains ambiguous. The CDR3 loop spans 16 amino acids. CDR1 SNHLY and CDR2 FYNNEI come from the germline V gene. The CDR3 sequence: CSSSEPLLAKPDTQYF. The DNA of the CDR3 is TGTTCCAGCAGTGAGCCCCTCCTGGCAAAGCCAGATACGCAGTATTTT.

This clonotype came up a few times. The chain carries TRBV12-3 or TRBV12-4 and TRBJ2-2; TRBD1 might be the D (5 bases). Between the trimmed V and J ends, which lost 3 bases and 6 bases, there was a span of 14 bases. The CDR3 extends over 15 amino acids. The CDR3 loop is CASSLESGRSGELFF. CDR3 sequence (DNA): TGTGCCAGCAGTTTGGAGTCAGGGCGATCCGGGGAGCTGTTTTTT.

In its sample, this clonotype was seen many times. CDR3 sequence reads: CASSLRTGPSNEQFF. The CDR3 region has the DNA TGCGCCAGCAGCTTGAGGACAGGGCCTTCCAATGAGCAGTTCTTC. This chain joins TRBV5-1 and TRBJ2-1; 8 bases align to TRBD1. Per germline, CDR1 SGHRS and CDR2 YFSETQ. V was pared by 1 base and J by 6 bases, with 6 bases of the junction left unmatched. This CDR3 contains 15 residues.

This clonotype was seen repeatedly, ten times or more. J is TRBJ2-2 and V is TRBV5-1, with D unclear. CDR3 length: 13 residues. V lost 0 bases to trimming and J lost 3 bases, with 3 bases between them. The germline V gene has CDR1 SGHRS and CDR2 YFSETQ. CDR3 nucleotide sequence: TGCGCCAGCAGCTTGGTCGACACCGGGGAGCTGTTTTTT. Protein sequence: CASSLVDTGELFF.

This clonotype was seen many times. The chain recombines TRBV5-1 with TRBJ1-5; D perhaps matches TRBD1 (6 bases). Germline V gene data show CDR1 as SGHRS and CDR2 as YFSETQ. Trimming left V 2 bases short and J 5 bases short, with 14 bases between. This CDR3 has 15 residues. CDR3 bases: TGCGCCAGCAGCTTCATAGGGGGGGCCGATCAGCCCCAGCATTTT. Translating it yields CASSFIGGADQPQHF.

This clonotype has at least ten counts. CDR3: CASSLDTGGGSAFF. DNA of the CDR3: TGTGCCAGCAGCTTAGACACAGGGGGCGGGTCAGCTTTCTTT. The chain employs TRBV11-2 and TRBJ1-1; 9 nucleotides align to TRBD1. In germline, CDR1 is SGHAT, CDR2 FQNNGV. The CDR3 contains 14 residues. With 0 bases clipped from V and 10 bases from J, the junction kept 6 bases outside the gene matches. Full variable domain (outside the CDR3, taken from reference TRBV11-2 and TRBJ1-1): EAGVAQSPRYKIIEKRQSVAFWCNPISGHATLYWYQQILGQGPKLLIQFQNNGVVDDSQLPKDRFSAERLKGVDSTLKIQPAKLEDSAVYLCASSLDTGGGSAFFGQGTRLTVV.

This clonotype was detected ten times or more. The V gene is TRBV5-6, the J gene TRBJ2-1; tentative D call: TRBD2 (5 bases). The CDR3 is 14 amino acids. Germline V gene data show CDR1 as SGHDT and CDR2 as YYEEEE. The germline V and J ends were trimmed by 2 bases and 3 bases, with 9 bases remaining between them. The CDR3 loop reads CASSFGEYYNEQFF. CDR3 nucleotide sequence: TGTGCCAGCAGCTTTGGGGAGTACTACAATGAGCAGTTCTTC.

This clonotype was picked up many times. The genes are TRBV5-1 and TRBJ1-2; 8 bases match TRBD1. V was pared by 3 bases and J by 5 bases, with 6 bases of the junction left unmatched. Germline CDR1 reads SGHRS; CDR2 reads YFSETQ. This CDR3 is built from 14 residues. As DNA, the CDR3 is TGCGCCAGCAGCTCGGCGACAGGGGAGTATGGCTACACCTTC. Protein product: CASSSATGEYGYTF. The full variable domain, in which reference TRBV5-1 and TRBJ1-2 provide the parts outside the CDR3, is KAGVTQTPRYLIKTRGQQVTLSCSPISGHRSVSWYQQTPGQGLQFLFEYFSETQRNKGNFPGRFSGRQFSNSRSEMNVSTLELGDSALYLCASSSATGEYGYTFGSGTRLTVV.

This clonotype has a count of ten or more. The rearrangement joins TRBV7-2 to TRBJ2-2; 7 bases fit TRBD1. Germline loops: CDR1 SGHTA, CDR2 FQGNSA. V lost 4 bases to trimming and J lost 6 bases; unmatched junction nucleotides: 2. The CDR3 has 13 residues. CDR3 loop: CASSSRGPGELFF. Here the CDR3 DNA reads TGTGCCAGCAGCTCTAGGGGGCCCGGGGAGCTGTTTTTT.

As regards this clonotype: Just one base apart from a much larger clone, this may be a read error. The rearrangement joins TRBV5-5 to TRBJ1-2; 10 bases match TRBD1. There are 14 residues in the CDR3. Trimming cost V 4 bases and J 3 bases; bases outside gene matches: 3. Germline V gene sequence: CDR1 SGHKS, CDR2 YYEKEE (reference sequence). The CDR3 sequence: CASSNGQGDYGYTF. CDR3 nucleotide sequence: TGTGCCAGCAGCAACGGACAGGGGGACTATGGCTACACCTTC.

This chain links TRBV19 with TRBJ1-5; unclear D gene. This CDR3 spans 16 amino acids. Trimming took 5 bases from V and 2 from J, leaving 16 bases between them. Germline loops: CDR1 LNHDA, CDR2 SQIVND (reference sequence). In DNA, the CDR3 is TGTGCCAGTAGTTCCCGGTGGCTCGGGGGCAATCAGCCCCAGCATTTT. The encoded protein is CASSSRWLGGNQPQHF.

This clonotype was seen repeatedly, ten times or more. The chain carries TRBV28 and TRBJ1-2; the D is unclear. Trimming took 3 bases from V and 3 from J, leaving 11 bases between them. Looked up from germline, CDR1 is MDHEN and CDR2 is SYDVKM. CDR3 length: 14 residues. The CDR3 protein is CASSFRVRDYGYTF. Written as DNA, the CDR3 is TGTGCCAGCAGTTTTAGAGTCCGGGACTATGGCTACACCTTC.

This chain connects TRBV5-1 to TRBJ2-7, with D unresolved. With 3 bases removed from V and 1 base from J, the gap between germline ends came to 11 bases. This CDR3 has 14 amino acids. Germline CDR1 SGHRS, CDR2 YFSETQ. CDR3 coding DNA: TGCGCCAGCAGCTCATCAATTTTGTCCTACGAGCAGTACTTC. Protein: CASSSSILSYEQYF.

The sample holds many counts of this clonotype. Here the CDR3 DNA reads TGCAGTGCCATCCGGGACAGGGGCACAGATACGCAGTATTTT. This codes for CSAIRDRGTDTQYF. The chain has TRBV20-1 and TRBJ2-3; the match to TRBD1 covers 9 bases. V dropped 6 bases and J dropped 1; count of bases not matched to a gene: 5. This CDR3 has 14 amino acids. Germline V gene sequence: CDR1 DFQATT, CDR2 SNEGSKA (reference sequence).

This clonotype was counted ten times or more. The rearrangement uses TRBV6-5 and TRBJ2-1; D not certain. Between the trimmed V and J ends, which lost 2 bases and 2 bases, there was a span of 4 bases. CDR1 is MNHEY and CDR2 is SVGAGI in the germline V gene. This CDR3 has 13 amino acids. CDR3: CASSYGPYNEQFF. CDR3 bases: TGTGCCAGCAGTTACGGGCCCTACAATGAGCAGTTCTTC.

This clonotype appeared many times. V usage is TRBV20-1 and J usage is TRBJ2-1; a weak D match, TRBD2 (6 bases). The CDR3 is 15 amino acids. Trimming cost V 8 bases and J 4 bases, with 21 bases left between them. Germline V gene sequence: CDR1 DFQATT, CDR2 SNEGSKA (reference sequence). CDR3: CSMERGTGTYNEQFF. For the CDR3, the DNA is TGCAGTATGGAAAGGGGTACGGGGACTTACAATGAGCAGTTCTTC.

This clonotype was observed at least ten times. J is TRBJ1-1 and V is TRBV6-2 or TRBV6-3; no clear D. Germline CDR1 reads MNHEY; CDR2 reads SVGEGT. This CDR3 contains 13 residues. The V and J ends lost 6 bases and 0 bases respectively, with 8 bases between them. CDR3 protein: CASSSGVNTEAFF. For the CDR3, the DNA is TGTGCCAGCAGCTCCGGGGTGAACACTGAAGCTTTCTTT.

This clonotype was detected ten times or more. The V gene is TRBV12-3 or TRBV12-4, the J gene TRBJ2-1; TRBD2 matches at 8 bases. The length of the CDR3 is 16 residues. The V and J ends lost 6 bases and 4 bases, in that order; junction bases with no gene match: 11. CDR3 DNA sequence: TGTGCCAGCAGCCCTAGAGCGGGGGACCGATACAATGAGCAGTTCTTC. Encoded protein: CASSPRAGDRYNEQFF.